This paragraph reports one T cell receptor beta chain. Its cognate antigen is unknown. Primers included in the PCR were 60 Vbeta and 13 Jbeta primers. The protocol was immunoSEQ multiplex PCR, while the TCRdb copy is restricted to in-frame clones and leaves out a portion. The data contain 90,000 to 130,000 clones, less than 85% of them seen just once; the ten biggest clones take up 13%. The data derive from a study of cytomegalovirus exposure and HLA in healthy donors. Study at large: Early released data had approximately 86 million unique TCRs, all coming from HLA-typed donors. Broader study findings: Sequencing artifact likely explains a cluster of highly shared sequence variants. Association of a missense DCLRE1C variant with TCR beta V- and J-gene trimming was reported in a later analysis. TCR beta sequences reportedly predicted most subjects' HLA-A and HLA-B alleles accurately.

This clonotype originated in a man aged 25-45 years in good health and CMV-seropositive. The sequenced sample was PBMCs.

For the CDR3, the DNA is TGTGCCAGCAGTGAGACGCCGGGACTAGCGGGGTTGCGAGATACGCAGTATTTT. This sequence encodes CASSETPGLAGLRDTQYF. The gene calls are TRBV2 and TRBJ2-3, with 13 positions matching TRBD2. This CDR3 contains 18 residues. The germline CDR1 and CDR2 sequences are SNHLY and FYNNEI. V trimming: 3 bases; J trimming: 5 bases; junction bases outside the gene matches: 11.